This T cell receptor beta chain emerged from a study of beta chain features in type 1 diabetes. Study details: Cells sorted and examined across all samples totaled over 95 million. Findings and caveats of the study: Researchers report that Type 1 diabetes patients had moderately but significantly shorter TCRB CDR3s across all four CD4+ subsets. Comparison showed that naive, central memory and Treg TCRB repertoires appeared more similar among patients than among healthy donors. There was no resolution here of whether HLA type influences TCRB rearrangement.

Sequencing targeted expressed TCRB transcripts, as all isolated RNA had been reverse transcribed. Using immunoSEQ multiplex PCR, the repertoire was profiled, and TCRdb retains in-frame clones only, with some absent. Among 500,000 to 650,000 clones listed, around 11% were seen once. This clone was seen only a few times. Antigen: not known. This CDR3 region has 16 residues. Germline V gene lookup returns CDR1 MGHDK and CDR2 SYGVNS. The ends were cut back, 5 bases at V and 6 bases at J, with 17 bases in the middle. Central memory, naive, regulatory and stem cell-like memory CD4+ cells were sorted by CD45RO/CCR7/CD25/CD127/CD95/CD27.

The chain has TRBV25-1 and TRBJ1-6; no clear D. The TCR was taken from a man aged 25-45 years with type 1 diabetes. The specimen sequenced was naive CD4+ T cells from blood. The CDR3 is CASSYSGSVGNSPLHF. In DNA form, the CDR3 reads TGTGCCAGCAGTTACAGCGGGAGCGTGGGTAATTCACCCCTCCACTTT. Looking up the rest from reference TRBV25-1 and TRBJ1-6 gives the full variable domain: EADIYQTPRYLVIGTGKKITLECSQTMGHDKMYWYQQDPGMELHLIHYSYGVNSTEKGDLSSESTVSRIRTEHFPLTLESARPSHTSQYLCASSYSGSVGNSPLHFGNGTRLTVT.